This T cell receptor beta chain was found in a study of T cell responses to AZD1222 COVID-19 vaccine. Study-level findings and limits: Dominant at 160-218 and 743-854, vaccine-associated CD4 TCRs also spanned spike. There were repertoire samples only from the period after the peak T cell response. Clonal diversity was possibly underestimated, and the donors were mostly white British, with more females. The number of AZD1222 recipients seropositive at baseline was only five to seven.

TCRdb's table, derived via immunoSEQ multiplex PCR, lists solely in-frame clones and lacks some. Of about 200,000 clones in the sample, 85% to 95% were seen once. This CDR3 region has 15 residues. Trimming left V 1 base short and J 1 base short, with 9 bases between. The germline gives CDR1 SEHNR, CDR2 FQNEAQ (reference sequence). This clone has just a few counts. Antigen specificity is unknown. The V gene is TRBV7-9, the J gene TRBJ2-3; D possibly corresponds to TRBD2 (6 bases). The source is an adult in good health. The source material was peripheral blood, sampled on day 0 of MenACWY control vaccination. DNA for the CDR3: TGTGCCAGCAGCTTAGGGGAGGCGGGCACAGATACGCAGTATTTT. Encoded protein: CASSLGEAGTDTQYF. The full variable domain, its missing parts supplied by reference TRBV7-9 and TRBJ2-3, is DTGVSQNPRHKITKRGQNVTFRCDPISEHNRLYWYRQTLGQGPEFLTYFQNEAQLEKSRLLSDRFSAERPKGSFSTLEIQRTEQGDSAMYLCASSLGEAGTDTQYFGPGTRLTVL.